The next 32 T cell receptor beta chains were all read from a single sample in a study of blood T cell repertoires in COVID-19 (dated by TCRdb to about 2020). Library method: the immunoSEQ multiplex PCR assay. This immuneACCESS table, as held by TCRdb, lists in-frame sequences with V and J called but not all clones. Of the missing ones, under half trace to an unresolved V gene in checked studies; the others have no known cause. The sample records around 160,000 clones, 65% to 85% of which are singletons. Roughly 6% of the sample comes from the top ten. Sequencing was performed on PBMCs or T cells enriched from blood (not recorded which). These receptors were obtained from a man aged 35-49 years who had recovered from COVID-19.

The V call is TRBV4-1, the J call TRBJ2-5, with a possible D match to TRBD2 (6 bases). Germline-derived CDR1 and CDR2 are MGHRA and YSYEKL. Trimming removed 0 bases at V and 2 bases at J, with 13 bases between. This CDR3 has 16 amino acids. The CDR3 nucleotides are TGCGCCAGCAGCCAAGATGGCCGGGGGAAACAAGAGACCCAGTACTTC. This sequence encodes CASSQDGRGKQETQYF.

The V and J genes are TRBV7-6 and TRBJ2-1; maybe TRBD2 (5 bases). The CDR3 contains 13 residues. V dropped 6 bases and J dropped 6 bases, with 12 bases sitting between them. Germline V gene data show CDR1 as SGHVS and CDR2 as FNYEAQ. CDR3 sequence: CASSSSSGNEQFF. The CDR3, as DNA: TGTGCCAGCAGTTCGAGCAGCGGCAATGAGCAGTTCTTC.

The CDR3 sequence: CASSPDRTGGIEQFF. In DNA, the CDR3 is TGCGCCAGCAGCCCCGATAGGACAGGGGGTATTGAGCAGTTCTTC. The V and J genes are TRBV5-1 and TRBJ2-1, with 10 bases matching TRBD1. Germline V lookup: CDR1 SGHRS, CDR2 YFSETQ. The V and J ends lost 4 bases and 9 bases, in that order; junction bases with no gene match: 10. CDR3 length: 15 amino acids.

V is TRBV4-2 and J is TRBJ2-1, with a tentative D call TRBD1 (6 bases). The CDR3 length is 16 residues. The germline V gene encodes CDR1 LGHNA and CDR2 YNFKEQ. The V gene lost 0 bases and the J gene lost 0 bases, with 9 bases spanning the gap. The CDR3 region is CASSQEGGSSYNEQFF. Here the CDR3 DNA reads TGTGCCAGCAGCCAAGAAGGGGGAAGCTCCTACAATGAGCAGTTCTTC.

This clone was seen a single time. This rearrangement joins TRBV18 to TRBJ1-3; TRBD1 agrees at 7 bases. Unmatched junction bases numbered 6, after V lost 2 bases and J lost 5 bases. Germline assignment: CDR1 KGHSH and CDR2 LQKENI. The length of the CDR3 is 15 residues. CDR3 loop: CASSPETGRRNTIYF. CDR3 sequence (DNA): TGTGCCAGCTCACCAGAGACAGGGAGAAGAAACACCATATATTTT.

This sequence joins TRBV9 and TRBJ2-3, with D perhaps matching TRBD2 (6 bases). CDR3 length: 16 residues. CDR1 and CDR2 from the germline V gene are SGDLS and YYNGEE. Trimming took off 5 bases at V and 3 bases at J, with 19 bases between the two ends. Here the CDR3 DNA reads TGTGCCAGCAGTCCCCACCGGGGTGGGAGGACAGATACGCAGTATTTT. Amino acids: CASSPHRGGRTDTQYF.

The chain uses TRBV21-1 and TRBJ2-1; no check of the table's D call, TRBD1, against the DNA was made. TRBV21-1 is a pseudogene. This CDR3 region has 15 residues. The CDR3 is CASRTSGGSYNEQFF. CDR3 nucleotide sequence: TGTGCCAGCAGAACCTCAGGGGGCTCCTACAATGAGCAGTTCTTC.

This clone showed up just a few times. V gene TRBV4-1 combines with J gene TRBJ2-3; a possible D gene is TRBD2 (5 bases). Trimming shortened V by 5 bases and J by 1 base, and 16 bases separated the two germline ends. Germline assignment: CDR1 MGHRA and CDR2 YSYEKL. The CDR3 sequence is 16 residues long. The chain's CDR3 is CASSYRVGVGTDTQYF. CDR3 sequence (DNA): TGCGCCAGCAGCTATCGAGTGGGAGTCGGCACAGATACGCAGTATTTT.

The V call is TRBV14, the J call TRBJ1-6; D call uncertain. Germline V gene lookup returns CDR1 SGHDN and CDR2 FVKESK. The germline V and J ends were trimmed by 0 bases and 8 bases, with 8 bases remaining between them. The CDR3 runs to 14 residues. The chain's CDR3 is CASSQDPVDSPLHF. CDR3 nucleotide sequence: TGTGCCAGCAGCCAAGATCCAGTTGATTCACCCCTCCACTTT.

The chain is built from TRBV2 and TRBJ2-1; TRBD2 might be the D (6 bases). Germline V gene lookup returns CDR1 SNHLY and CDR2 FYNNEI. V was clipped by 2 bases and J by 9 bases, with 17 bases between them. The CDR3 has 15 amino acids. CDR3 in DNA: TGTGCCAGCAGTGAAATGGGGACTGAGGCCGGTGAGCAGTTCTTC. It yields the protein CASSEMGTEAGEQFF. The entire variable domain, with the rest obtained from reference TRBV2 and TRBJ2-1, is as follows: EPEVTQTPSHQVTQMGQEVILRCVPISNHLYFYWYRQILGQKVEFLVSFYNNEISEKSEIFDDQFSVERPDGSNFTLKIRSTKLEDSAMYFCASSEMGTEAGEQFFGPGTRLTVL.

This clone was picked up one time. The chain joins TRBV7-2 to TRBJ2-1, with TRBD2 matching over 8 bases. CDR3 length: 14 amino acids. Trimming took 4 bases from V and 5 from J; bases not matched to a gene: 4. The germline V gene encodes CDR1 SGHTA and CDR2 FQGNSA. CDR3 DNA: TGTGCCAGCAGCTCGGGGGGGTCCAACAATGAGCAGTTCTTC. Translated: CASSSGGSNNEQFF.

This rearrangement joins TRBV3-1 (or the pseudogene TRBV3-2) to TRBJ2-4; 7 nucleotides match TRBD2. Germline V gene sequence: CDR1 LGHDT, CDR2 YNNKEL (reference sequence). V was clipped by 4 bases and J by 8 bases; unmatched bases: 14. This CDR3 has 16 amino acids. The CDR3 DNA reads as TGTGCCAGCAGCCCCCTTGGGGGGGGTGAATCGTACATTCAGTACTTC. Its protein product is CASSPLGGGESYIQYF.

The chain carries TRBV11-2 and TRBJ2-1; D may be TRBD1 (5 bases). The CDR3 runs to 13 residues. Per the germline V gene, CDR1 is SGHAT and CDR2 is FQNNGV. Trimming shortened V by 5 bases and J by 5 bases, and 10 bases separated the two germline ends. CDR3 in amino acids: CASSRDRNNEQFF. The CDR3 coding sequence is TGTGCCAGCAGCCGCGACAGAAACAATGAGCAGTTCTTC.

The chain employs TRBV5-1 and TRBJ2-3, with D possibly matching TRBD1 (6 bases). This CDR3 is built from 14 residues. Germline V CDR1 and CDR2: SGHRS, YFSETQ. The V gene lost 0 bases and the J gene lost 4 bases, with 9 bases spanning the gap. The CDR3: CASSLAPGADTQYF. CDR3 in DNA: TGCGCCAGCAGCTTGGCCCCAGGGGCAGATACGCAGTATTTT.

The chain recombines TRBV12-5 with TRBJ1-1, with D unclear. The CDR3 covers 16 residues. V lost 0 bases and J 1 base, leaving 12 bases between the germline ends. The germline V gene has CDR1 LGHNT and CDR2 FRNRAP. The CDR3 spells CASGLVPGRRNTEAFF. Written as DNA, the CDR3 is TGTGCTAGTGGTTTGGTACCTGGCCGGAGGAACACTGAAGCTTTCTTT.

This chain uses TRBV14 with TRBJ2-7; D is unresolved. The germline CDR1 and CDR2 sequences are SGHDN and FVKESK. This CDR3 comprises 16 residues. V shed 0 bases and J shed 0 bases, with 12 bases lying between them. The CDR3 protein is CASSQDLPSDSYEQYV. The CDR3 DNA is TGTGCCAGCAGCCAAGATCTTCCCAGTGACTCCTACGAGCAGTACGTC.

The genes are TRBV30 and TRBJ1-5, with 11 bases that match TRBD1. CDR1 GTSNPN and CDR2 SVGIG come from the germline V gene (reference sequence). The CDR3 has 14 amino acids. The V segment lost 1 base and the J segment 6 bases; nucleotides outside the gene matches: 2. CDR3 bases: TGTGCCTGGAGTGACGGGACAGGGGGTCAGCCCCAGCATTTT. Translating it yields CAWSDGTGGQPQHF.

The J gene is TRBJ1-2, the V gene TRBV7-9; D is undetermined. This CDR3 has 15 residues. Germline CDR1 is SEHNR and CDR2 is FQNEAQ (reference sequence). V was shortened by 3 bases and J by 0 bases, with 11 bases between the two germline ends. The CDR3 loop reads CASSFPGLANYGYTF. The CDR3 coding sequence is TGTGCCAGCAGCTTTCCCGGGTTAGCTAACTATGGCTACACCTTC.

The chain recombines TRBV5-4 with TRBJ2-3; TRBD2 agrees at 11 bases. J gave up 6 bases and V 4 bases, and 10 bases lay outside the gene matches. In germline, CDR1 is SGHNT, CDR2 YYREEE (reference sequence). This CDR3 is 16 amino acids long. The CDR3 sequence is CASSTGTSGPMDTQYF. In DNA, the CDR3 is TGTGCCAGCAGCACCGGGACTAGCGGACCAATGGATACGCAGTATTTT.

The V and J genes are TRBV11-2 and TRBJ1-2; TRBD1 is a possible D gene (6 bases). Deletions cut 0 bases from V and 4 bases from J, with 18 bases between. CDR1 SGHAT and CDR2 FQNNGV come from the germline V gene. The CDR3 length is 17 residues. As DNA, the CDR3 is TGTGCCAGCAGCTTAGAGTACAGGGCCCCCAACAGCTATGGCTACACCTTC. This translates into CASSLEYRAPNSYGYTF.

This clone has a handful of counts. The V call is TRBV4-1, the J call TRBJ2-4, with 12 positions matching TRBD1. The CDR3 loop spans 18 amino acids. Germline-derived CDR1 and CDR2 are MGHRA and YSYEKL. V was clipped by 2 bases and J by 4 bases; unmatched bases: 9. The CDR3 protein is CASSQPPGTGGGKNIQYF. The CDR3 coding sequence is TGCGCCAGCAGCCAACCACCCGGGACAGGGGGCGGGAAAAACATTCAGTACTTC.

CDR3 DNA: TGCGCCAGCAGCCAAGACAGAGGAGGGGACACAGATACGCAGTATTTT. The encoded protein is CASSQDRGGDTDTQYF. The genes are TRBV4-1 and TRBJ2-3; TRBD2 is a possible D gene (6 bases). The CDR3 runs 16 residues. Trimming left V 0 bases short and J 2 bases short, with 12 bases between. Germline V lookup: CDR1 MGHRA, CDR2 YSYEKL.

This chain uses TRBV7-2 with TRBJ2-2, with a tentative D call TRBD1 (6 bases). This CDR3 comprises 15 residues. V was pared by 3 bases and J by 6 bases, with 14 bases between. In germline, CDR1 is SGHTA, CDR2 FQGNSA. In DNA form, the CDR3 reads TGTGCCAGCAGCTTCCGGGACACCCGTCCCGGGGAGCTGTTTTTT. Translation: CASSFRDTRPGELFF. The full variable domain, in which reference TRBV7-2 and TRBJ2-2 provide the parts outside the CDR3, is GAGVSQSPSNKVTEKGKDVELRCDPISGHTALYWYRQSLGQGLEFLIYFQGNSAPDKSGLPSDRFSAERTGGSVSTLTIQRTQQEDSAVYLCASSFRDTRPGELFFGEGSRLTVL.

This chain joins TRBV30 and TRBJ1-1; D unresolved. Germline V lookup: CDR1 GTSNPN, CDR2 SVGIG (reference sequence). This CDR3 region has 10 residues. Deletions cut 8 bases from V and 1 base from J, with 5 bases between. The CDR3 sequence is CALENTEAFF. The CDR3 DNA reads TGTGCCCTAGAGAACACTGAAGCTTTCTTT. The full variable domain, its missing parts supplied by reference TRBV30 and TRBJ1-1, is SQTIHQWPATLVQPVGSPLSLECTVEGTSNPNLYWYRQAAGRGLQLLFYSVGIGQISSEVPQNLSASRPQDRQFILSSKKLLLSDSGFYLCALENTEAFFGQGTRLTVV.

The CDR3 DNA reads TGTGCCAGCAGCTTGGGCCCACGCGGGCGGGGGAAGAGCACAGATACGCAGTATTTT. Its translation: CASSLGPRGRGKSTDTQYF. J is TRBJ2-3 and V is TRBV5-6, with 7 bases lining up with TRBD2. V lost 0 bases, J lost 0 bases, and 13 bases stayed unmatched. The CDR3 consists of 19 residues. Germline CDR1 and CDR2: SGHDT and YYEEEE.

In nucleotides, the CDR3 is TGTGCCAGTAGTGACAGGGGCAATCAGCCCCAGCATTTT. It yields the protein CASSDRGNQPQHF. The chain uses TRBV19 and TRBJ1-5; TRBD1 agrees at 7 bases. Germline-derived CDR1 and CDR2 are LNHDA and SQIVND (reference sequence). V was pared by 5 bases and J by 2 bases, with 0 bases of the junction left unmatched. The CDR3 runs 13 residues.

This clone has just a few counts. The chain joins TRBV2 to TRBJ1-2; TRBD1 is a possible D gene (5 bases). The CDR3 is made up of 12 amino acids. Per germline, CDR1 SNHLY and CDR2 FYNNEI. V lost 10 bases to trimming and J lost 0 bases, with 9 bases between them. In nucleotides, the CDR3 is TGTGCCACCAAGACAGCTAACTATGGCTACACCTTC. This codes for CATKTANYGYTF.

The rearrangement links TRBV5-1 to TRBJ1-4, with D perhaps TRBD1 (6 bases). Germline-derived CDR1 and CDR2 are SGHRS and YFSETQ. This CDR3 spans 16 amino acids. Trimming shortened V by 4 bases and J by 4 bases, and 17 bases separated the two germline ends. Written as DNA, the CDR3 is TGCGCCAGCAGCCCCCGGGCGGGGGCGGGTAATGAAAAACTGTTTTTT. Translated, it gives CASSPRAGAGNEKLFF.

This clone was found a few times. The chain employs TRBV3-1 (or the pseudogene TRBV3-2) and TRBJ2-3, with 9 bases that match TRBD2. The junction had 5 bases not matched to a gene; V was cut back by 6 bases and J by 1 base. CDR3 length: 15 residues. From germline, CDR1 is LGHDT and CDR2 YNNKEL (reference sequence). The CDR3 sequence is CASSQTSGGTDTQYF. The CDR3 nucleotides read TGTGCCAGCAGTCAGACTAGCGGAGGCACAGATACGCAGTATTTT.

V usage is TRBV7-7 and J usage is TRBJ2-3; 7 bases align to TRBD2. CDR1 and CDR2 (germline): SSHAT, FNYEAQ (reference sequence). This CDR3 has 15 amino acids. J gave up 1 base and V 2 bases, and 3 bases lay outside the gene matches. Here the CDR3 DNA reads TGTGCCAGCAGCTTAACGGGGGGAGGCACAGATACGCAGTATTTT. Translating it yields CASSLTGGGTDTQYF.

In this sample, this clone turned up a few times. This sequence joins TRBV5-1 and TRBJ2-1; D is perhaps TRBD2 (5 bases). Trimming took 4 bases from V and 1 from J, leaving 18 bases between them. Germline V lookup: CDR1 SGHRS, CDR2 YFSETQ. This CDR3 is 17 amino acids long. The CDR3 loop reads CASSLLPRTGSYNEQFF. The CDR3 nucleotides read TGCGCCAGCAGCCTGCTTCCTCGGACTGGTTCCTACAATGAGCAGTTCTTC.

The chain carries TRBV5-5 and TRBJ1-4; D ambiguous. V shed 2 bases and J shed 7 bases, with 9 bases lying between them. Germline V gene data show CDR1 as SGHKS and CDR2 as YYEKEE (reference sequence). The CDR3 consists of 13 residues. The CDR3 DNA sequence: TGTGCCAGCAGCTTTCAGCCGGGTGAAAAACTGTTTTTT. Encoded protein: CASSFQPGEKLFF.